These 20 T cell receptor beta chains originate from one sample sequenced in a study of T cells after somatic rescue of genetic block. The data were produced by immunoSEQ multiplex PCR, yet TCRdb's version contains in-frame clones alone and is incomplete. The data show approximately 100,000 clones, 70% to 90% seen once. The sample comprised peripheral blood mononuclear cells (PBMCs). These receptors were taken from a woman aged 18-29 years.

The chain recombines TRBV9 with TRBJ1-6; D is unclear. The ends were cut back, 5 bases at V and 9 bases at J, with 9 bases in the middle. This CDR3 has 12 residues. Germline CDR1 reads SGDLS; CDR2 reads YYNGEE. The CDR3 protein is CASRSESSPLHF. As DNA, the CDR3 is TGTGCCAGCAGATCCGAGTCTTCACCCCTCCACTTT.

The gene calls are TRBV18 and TRBJ1-1; TRBD1 aligns across 8 bases. Germline trimming cut 1 base from V and 0 bases from J; bases unmatched to any gene: 13. The CDR3 length is 19 residues. Germline assignment: CDR1 KGHSH and CDR2 LQKENI. The CDR3 is CASSPRTGGLYGMNTEAFF. CDR3 nucleotide sequence: TGTGCCAGCTCACCACGCACAGGGGGGCTGTATGGGATGAACACTGAAGCTTTCTTT.

The J gene is TRBJ2-1, the V gene TRBV27; D perhaps matches TRBD2 (6 bases). V gave up 0 bases and J gave up 9 bases, with 15 bases separating them. Germline CDR1 MNHEY, CDR2 SMNVEV (reference sequence). CDR3 length equals 15 residues. Here the CDR3 reads CASSLSAASAAEQFF. CDR3 nucleotide sequence: TGTGCCAGCAGTTTATCCGCAGCTAGCGCCGCTGAGCAGTTCTTC.

This clone showed up just once. The rearrangement uses TRBV27 and TRBJ2-7, with TRBD2 matching 10 bases. This CDR3 has 15 amino acids. The trim removed 5 bases at V and 5 bases at J, leaving 9 bases unmatched. Germline CDR1 MNHEY, CDR2 SMNVEV (reference sequence). In nucleotides, the CDR3 is TGTGCCAGCAGTCCGAGCCTAGCGGGAGTCAACGAGCAGTACTTC. Translating gives CASSPSLAGVNEQYF.

The V gene is TRBV2, the J gene TRBJ2-7, with TRBD2 as a possible D gene (6 bases). Germline CDR1 SNHLY, CDR2 FYNNEI. V was pared by 5 bases and J by 8 bases, with 16 bases between. The CDR3 sequence is 13 residues long. The CDR3: CASSRTRGRQQYF. CDR3 nucleotides: TGTGCCAGCAGTCGGACGCGGGGACGACAGCAGTACTTC.

The V and J genes are TRBV18 and TRBJ2-2; D possibly corresponds to TRBD1 (6 bases). V was cut by 8 bases and J by 2 bases, with 18 bases left in between. Germline-derived CDR1 and CDR2 are KGHSH and LQKENI. CDR3 length equals 16 residues. In DNA, the CDR3 is TGTGCCAGCCGTACTGGACAGAGATTTAACACCGGGGAGCTGTTTTTT. This sequence encodes CASRTGQRFNTGELFF.

The chain employs TRBV6-4 and TRBJ2-2, with D possibly matching TRBD1 (5 bases). This CDR3 has 15 amino acids. V was clipped by 0 bases and J by 4 bases, with 9 bases between them. Per the germline V gene, CDR1 is MRHNA and CDR2 is SNTAGT. CDR3 sequence (DNA): TGTGCCAGCAGTGACTCCGGACAAGTCACCGGGGAGCTGTTTTTT. Translated, it gives CASSDSGQVTGELFF.

The chain is built from TRBV28 and TRBJ1-4; tentative D call: TRBD1 (5 bases). V was shortened by 4 bases and J by 5 bases, with 23 bases between the two germline ends. The CDR3 consists of 18 residues. The germline V gene encodes CDR1 MDHEN and CDR2 SYDVKM. Here the CDR3 reads CASSSGWDGVRPNEKLFF. The CDR3 DNA reads TGTGCCAGCAGTTCCGGATGGGACGGAGTCCGACCGAATGAAAAACTGTTTTTT.

The V and J genes are TRBV4-2 and TRBJ1-2; 8 bases map to TRBD1. Germline CDR1 reads LGHNA; CDR2 reads YNFKEQ. This CDR3 spans 14 amino acids. V lost 1 base to trimming and J lost 4 bases; unmatched junction nucleotides: 2. The CDR3 region is CASSQGDRSYGYTF. Here the CDR3 DNA reads TGTGCCAGCAGCCAAGGGGACAGGAGCTATGGCTACACCTTC.

This chain joins TRBV19 and TRBJ2-1; D not resolved. V lost 6 bases, J lost 3 bases, and 15 bases lay in between. The germline CDR1 and CDR2 sequences are LNHDA and SQIVND (reference sequence). The CDR3 is 15 amino acids. CDR3 region: CASSTHRDDYNEQFF. The DNA of the CDR3 is TGTGCCAGTAGCACCCACAGAGACGACTACAATGAGCAGTTCTTC.

The genes are TRBV5-1 and TRBJ1-2; the D is unclear. The CDR3 extends over 11 amino acids. Germline V gene data show CDR1 as SGHRS and CDR2 as YFSETQ. Trimming removed 0 bases at V and 7 bases at J, with 4 bases between. The CDR3 is CASSLDSGYTF. Written as DNA, the CDR3 is TGCGCCAGCAGCTTGGACAGTGGCTACACCTTC.

The chain uses TRBV27 and TRBJ1-2; TRBD1 might be the D (5 bases). V was clipped by 5 bases and J by 1 base, with 14 bases between them. The CDR3 covers 15 residues. Germline V lookup: CDR1 MNHEY, CDR2 SMNVEV (reference sequence). CDR3 DNA: TGTGCCAGCAGTAACCGACCGGGACTTAACTATGGCTACACCTTC. It encodes CASSNRPGLNYGYTF.

The chain is built from TRBV5-1 and TRBJ2-3; the D gene is possibly TRBD2 (6 bases). The CDR3 runs to 14 residues. Germline CDR1 and CDR2: SGHRS and YFSETQ. Between the trimmed V and J ends, which lost 0 bases and 5 bases, there was a span of 10 bases. CDR3 protein: CASSLAEGGDTQYF. As DNA, the CDR3 is TGCGCCAGCAGCTTGGCTGAGGGAGGAGATACGCAGTATTTT. The complete variable domain, with remaining parts taken from reference TRBV5-1 and TRBJ2-3, reads KAGVTQTPRYLIKTRGQQVTLSCSPISGHRSVSWYQQTPGQGLQFLFEYFSETQRNKGNFPGRFSGRQFSNSRSEMNVSTLELGDSALYLCASSLAEGGDTQYFGPGTRLTVL.

This clone was recorded only once. The gene calls are TRBV27 and TRBJ2-1; TRBD2 aligns across 7 bases. The CDR3 covers 15 residues. The J segment lost 5 bases and the V segment lost 1 base, leaving 5 bases of the junction unmatched. Per germline, CDR1 MNHEY and CDR2 SMNVEV (reference sequence). CDR3 in amino acids: CASSLYGSGDNEQFF. In DNA, the CDR3 is TGTGCCAGCAGTTTATACGGGAGCGGGGACAATGAGCAGTTCTTC.

The V gene is TRBV19, the J gene TRBJ2-7; 10 bases match TRBD2. Germline trimming cut 5 bases from V and 7 bases from J; bases unmatched to any gene: 11. Germline V gene sequence: CDR1 LNHDA, CDR2 SQIVND (reference sequence). The CDR3 totals 15 residues. The CDR3 region is CASSGTLAGSGEQYF. The CDR3 DNA reads TGTGCCAGTAGTGGGACACTAGCGGGATCGGGTGAGCAGTACTTC.

J is TRBJ2-2 and V is TRBV9, with 8 bases that match TRBD1. The CDR3 has 14 residues. Per germline, CDR1 SGDLS and CDR2 YYNGEE. Trimming at V came to 4 bases and at J to 5 bases, leaving 4 bases not matched to a gene. CDR3 in DNA: TGTGCCAGCAGCCCCCGGACAGGGACCGGGGAGCTGTTTTTT. Residues: CASSPRTGTGELFF.

This rearrangement joins TRBV6-4 to TRBJ2-3, with D possibly being TRBD2 (5 bases). Germline V gene sequence: CDR1 MRHNA, CDR2 SNTAGT. Trimming stripped 0 bases from V and 7 bases from J, with 20 bases between. The CDR3 loop spans 17 amino acids. The CDR3 is CASSDSNLPGLINTQYF. DNA of the CDR3: TGTGCCAGCAGTGACTCGAATCTACCGGGATTGATAAATACGCAGTATTTT.

V usage is TRBV9 and J usage is TRBJ2-3; D not certain. The CDR3 sequence is 15 residues long. In germline, CDR1 is SGDLS, CDR2 YYNGEE. V was pared by 0 bases and J by 2 bases, with 10 bases between. The CDR3 spells CASSVVASLTDTQYF. The DNA for the CDR3 is TGTGCCAGCAGCGTAGTGGCTTCTCTCACAGATACGCAGTATTTT.

This clone came up once. This chain connects TRBV12-5 to TRBJ2-1, with TRBD2 identical over 10 bases. The CDR3 runs to 16 residues. V shed 0 bases, J shed 8 bases, and the junction held 7 bases outside the gene matches. CDR1 is LGHNT, CDR2 FRNRAP, per germline. The CDR3 protein is CASGLVISGRGHEQFF. The CDR3 nucleotides are TGTGCTAGTGGTTTGGTAATAAGCGGGAGGGGGCATGAGCAGTTCTTC. Looking up the rest from reference TRBV12-5 and TRBJ2-1 gives the full variable domain: DARVTQTPRHKVTEMGQEVTMRCQPILGHNTVFWYRQTMMQGLELLAYFRNRAPLDDSGMPKDRFSAEMPDATLATLKIQPSEPRDSAVYFCASGLVISGRGHEQFFGPGTRLTVL.

The J gene is TRBJ2-1, the V gene TRBV7-8, with 14 bases that match TRBD2. CDR3 size: 15 residues. J lost 9 bases, V lost 6 bases, and 7 bases had no gene match. Germline CDR1 and CDR2: SGHVS and FQNEAQ. The CDR3 coding sequence is TGTGCCAGCAGATTAACCGGGACTAGCGGGAGTGAGCAGTTCTTC. Translated: CASRLTGTSGSEQFF.